The 21 T cell receptor beta chains listed next were all sequenced from one sample in a study of cytomegalovirus exposure and HLA in healthy donors. Primers: 60 Vbeta forward and 13 Jbeta reverse. Libraries were prepared by immunoSEQ multiplex PCR; TCRdb keeps only in-frame clonotypes and omits some of them. The sample records roughly 150,000 clones, roughly 82% being singletons. Sequencing input: PBMCs. The receptors originated from a girl aged 10-17 years in good health and CMV-seropositive.

J is TRBJ2-3 and V is TRBV7-9; TRBD2 matches at 8 bases. V lost 9 bases and J lost 2; bases outside the gene matches: 7. The CDR3 covers 14 residues. The germline gives CDR1 SEHNR, CDR2 FQNEAQ (reference sequence). This CDR3 reads CARLGGAYTDTQYF. The CDR3 coding sequence is TGTGCCAGACTCGGGGGGGCCTACACAGATACGCAGTATTTT.

This chain joins TRBV10-1 and TRBJ2-1, with D tentatively TRBD1 (5 bases). Per germline, CDR1 WNHNN and CDR2 SYGVQD (reference sequence). CDR3 length: 14 residues. Trimming removed 0 bases from V and 7 bases from J, with 10 bases in between. The CDR3 DNA reads as TGCGCCAGCAGTGAGTCTGCTGCAGGGAATGAGCAGTTCTTC. Its protein is CASSESAAGNEQFF.

V gene TRBV5-1 combines with J gene TRBJ1-1; TRBD1 is a possible D gene (6 bases). The CDR3 runs 16 residues. Trimming removed 1 base at V and 1 base at J, with 14 bases between. CDR1 SGHRS and CDR2 YFSETQ come from the germline V gene. The CDR3 sequence: CASSLRQDIPNTEAFF. DNA of the CDR3: TGCGCCAGCAGCTTGCGACAGGACATCCCGAACACTGAAGCTTTCTTT. Based on the CDR3 plus reference TRBV5-1 and TRBJ1-1, the full variable domain is KAGVTQTPRYLIKTRGQQVTLSCSPISGHRSVSWYQQTPGQGLQFLFEYFSETQRNKGNFPGRFSGRQFSNSRSEMNVSTLELGDSALYLCASSLRQDIPNTEAFFGQGTRLTVV.

The CDR3 is CASRGIAGVGEQYF. CDR3 bases: TGTGCCAGCAGGGGAATAGCGGGAGTGGGCGAGCAGTACTTC. The chain links TRBV27 to TRBJ2-7; TRBD2 matches 9 bases. The V gene end was trimmed by 6 bases and the J gene end by 6 bases; junction bases not matched to a gene: 9. Germline CDR1 reads MNHEY; CDR2 reads SMNVEV (reference sequence). The CDR3 spans 14 residues.

The chain carries TRBV18 and TRBJ2-3, with D possibly matching TRBD1 (6 bases). This CDR3 has 15 amino acids. Germline assignment: CDR1 KGHSH and CDR2 LQKENI. V was trimmed by 2 bases and J by 3 bases, leaving 12 bases between them. CDR3 amino acids: CASSPARGATDTQYF. CDR3 sequence (DNA): TGTGCCAGCTCACCAGCCAGGGGTGCTACAGATACGCAGTATTTT.

V is TRBV27 and J is TRBJ2-5, with D possibly being TRBD1 (7 bases). Germline assignment: CDR1 MNHEY and CDR2 SMNVEV (reference sequence). V was cut by 7 bases and J by 11 bases, with 26 bases left in between. The CDR3 is 15 residues long. As DNA, the CDR3 is TGTGCCAGCACGCCTTCGGAGGAGGGGGTGGGACAGCAGTACTTC. This translates into CASTPSEEGVGQQYF.

This chain connects TRBV18 to TRBJ1-5, with TRBD1 as a possible D gene (5 bases). The CDR3 length is 14 residues. The germline V and J ends were trimmed by 8 bases and 0 bases, with 11 bases remaining between them. The germline gives CDR1 KGHSH, CDR2 LQKENI. The CDR3 sequence: CASDAGVSNQPQHF. Here the CDR3 DNA reads TGTGCCAGCGACGCGGGGGTTAGCAATCAGCCCCAGCATTTT.

The V gene is TRBV19, the J gene TRBJ2-1; 13 bases fit TRBD2. The germline V gene has CDR1 LNHDA and CDR2 SQIVND (reference sequence). This CDR3 has 16 amino acids. Losses at the gene ends were 5 bases for V and 4 bases for J; bases not matched to a gene: 5. CDR3 sequence: CASSLGLAGYYNEQFF. The CDR3 DNA reads TGTGCCAGTAGTCTGGGACTAGCGGGGTATTACAATGAGCAGTTCTTC.

This sequence joins TRBV27 and TRBJ1-5, with no clear D. The V end lost 2 bases, the J end lost 7 bases, and 12 bases lay between the germline ends. The CDR3 is 14 residues long. Germline V gives CDR1 MNHEY, CDR2 SMNVEV (reference sequence). The CDR3 DNA reads TGTGCCAGCAGTTTAGTGGCGGGAGGCCAGCCCCAGCATTTT. Encoded protein: CASSLVAGGQPQHF.

The J gene is TRBJ2-3, the V gene TRBV28, with 7 bases lining up with TRBD2. The V gene's germline CDR1 is MDHEN and CDR2 SYDVKM. The CDR3 runs 12 residues. With V trimmed by 5 bases and J by 9 bases, 5 bases remained unmatched. Written as DNA, the CDR3 is TGTGCCAGCAGTCCGCCGGGACTAACGCAGTATTTT. This encodes CASSPPGLTQYF. Complete variable domain (other parts from reference TRBV28 and TRBJ2-3): DVKVTQSSRYLVKRTGEKVFLECVQDMDHENMFWYRQDPGLGLRLIYFSYDVKMKEKGDIPEGYSVSREKKERFSLILESASTNQTSMYLCASSPPGLTQYFGPGTRLTVL.

The chain uses TRBV30 and TRBJ2-1; D gene unclear. With 0 bases removed from V and 1 base from J, the gap between germline ends came to 10 bases. The CDR3 runs 15 residues. The V gene's germline CDR1 is GTSNPN and CDR2 SVGIG (reference sequence). The CDR3 nucleotides read TGTGCCTGGAGTGTACTCTTACGGTCCTACAATGAGCAGTTCTTC. As protein: CAWSVLLRSYNEQFF. Full variable domain (missing parts from reference TRBV30 and TRBJ2-1): SQTIHQWPATLVQPVGSPLSLECTVEGTSNPNLYWYRQAAGRGLQLLFYSVGIGQISSEVPQNLSASRPQDRQFILSSKKLLLSDSGFYLCAWSVLLRSYNEQFFGPGTRLTVL.

The chain uses TRBV4-2 and TRBJ2-1; 12 positions match TRBD2. Trimming removed 4 bases from V and 6 bases from J; junction bases left unmatched: 4. The CDR3 has 15 amino acids. Per germline, CDR1 LGHNA and CDR2 YNFKEQ. This chain's CDR3 is CASSLLAGGSNEQFF. As DNA, the CDR3 is TGTGCCAGCAGCCTACTAGCGGGAGGTTCCAATGAGCAGTTCTTC.

This chain's CDR3 is CASSSRKKGGANEKLFF. The CDR3 DNA sequence: TGTGCCAGCAGCTCGAGAAAAAAGGGAGGGGCAAATGAAAAACTGTTTTTT. The chain recombines TRBV7-8 with TRBJ1-4, with D possibly TRBD1 on 5 matching bases. This CDR3 is 17 amino acids long. Germline assignment: CDR1 SGHVS and CDR2 FQNEAQ. Between the trimmed V and J ends, which lost 4 bases and 5 bases, there was a span of 20 bases.

The chain joins TRBV5-1 to TRBJ2-7, with 8 bases fitting TRBD2. After removal of 3 bases from V and 3 bases from J, the junction contained 8 bases not matched to a gene. Germline assignment: CDR1 SGHRS and CDR2 YFSETQ. This CDR3 region has 15 residues. The CDR3 spells CASSWGSGGLYEQYF. Here the CDR3 DNA reads TGCGCCAGCAGCTGGGGGTCGGGAGGGCTCTACGAGCAGTACTTC.

This chain connects TRBV18 to TRBJ2-6; weak D call: TRBD2 (5 bases). CDR3 length: 17 amino acids. Trimming shortened V by 6 bases and J by 0 bases, and 15 bases separated the two germline ends. The V gene's germline CDR1 is KGHSH and CDR2 LQKENI. CDR3: CASSPFGGSSGANVLTF. The DNA of the CDR3 is TGTGCCAGCTCGCCCTTCGGCGGGTCCTCTGGGGCCAACGTCCTGACTTTC.

The V and J genes are TRBV2 and TRBJ2-3; D might be TRBD2 (6 bases). The V end lost 6 bases, the J end lost 0 bases, and 22 bases lay between the germline ends. CDR3 length: 18 amino acids. Per germline, CDR1 SNHLY and CDR2 FYNNEI. The CDR3 here is CASRGMGGTYYSTDTQYF. CDR3 nucleotides: TGTGCCAGCAGGGGGATGGGCGGGACCTACTATAGCACAGATACGCAGTATTTT.

This clone has more than one count but fewer than ten. The chain combines TRBV25-1 with TRBJ2-1, with D perhaps matching TRBD1 (6 bases). Germline CDR1 reads MGHDK; CDR2 reads SYGVNS. V was shortened by 4 bases and J by 5 bases, with 6 bases between the two germline ends. The CDR3 is 12 residues long. CDR3 DNA: TGTGCCAGCAGTGGGACAGACAATGAGCAGTTCTTC. Amino acid sequence: CASSGTDNEQFF.

The chain's CDR3 is CATRLISGNTIYF. The CDR3 bases are TGTGCCACCCGACTTATCTCTGGAAACACCATATATTTT. The chain joins TRBV2 to TRBJ1-3; D gene uncertain. From germline, CDR1 is SNHLY and CDR2 FYNNEI. V was clipped by 10 bases and J by 0 bases, with 10 bases between them. This CDR3 is built from 13 residues.

The chain recombines TRBV7-3 with TRBJ2-3; 10 bases line up with TRBD2. This CDR3 is built from 16 residues. The germline gives CDR1 SGHTA, CDR2 FQGTGA. V shed 1 base, J shed 1 base, and the junction held 2 bases outside the gene matches. In DNA form, the CDR3 reads TGTGCCAGCAGCTTAATCCTAGCGGGGGGCACAGATACGCAGTATTTT. This translates into CASSLILAGGTDTQYF.

This clone was recorded a few times. The CDR3 DNA sequence: TGCGCCAGCAGCTTGGGATCGGGAGCGAGCTCCTACGAGCAGTACTTC. This sequence encodes CASSLGSGASSYEQYF. The chain couples TRBV5-1 to TRBJ2-7; weak D call: TRBD2 (6 bases). Germline V CDR1 and CDR2: SGHRS, YFSETQ. The CDR3 totals 16 residues. V lost 0 bases and J 0 bases, leaving 13 bases between the germline ends.

The chain employs TRBV28 and TRBJ1-5; 7 positions agree with TRBD1. CDR3 length equals 16 residues. Germline loops: CDR1 MDHEN, CDR2 SYDVKM. The trim removed 8 bases at V and 0 bases at J, leaving 10 bases unmatched. The CDR3 is CASLSGTVYSNQPQHF. The CDR3 DNA is TGTGCCAGCCTCTCCGGGACAGTCTATAGCAATCAGCCCCAGCATTTT.